The entry that follows covers one T cell receptor (beta chain) sequence. The target antigen is unknown. This sample's treatment: 15 to 20 received Ad26.COV2.S at low or high dose, single or two shots; a few received placebo; per-sample allocation not given. Day 63 after the first injection of vaccine or placebo was the sampling time. This Boston cohort included adults aged 18-55 years. Assay used: immunoSEQ multiplex PCR; TCRdb lists only in-frame clones, some missing. In the table there are 300,000 to 350,000 clones, 75% to 90% of which are singletons. The data stem from a study of Ad26.COV2.S vaccination and SARS-CoV-2 variants. Across the study: Doses of Ad26.COV2.S were injected into muscle once or twice, 56 days apart.

In germline, CDR1 is MNHEY, CDR2 SMNVEV (reference sequence). J was trimmed by 4 bases and V by 8 bases; bases with no gene match: 25. The CDR3 totals 20 residues. Overall study findings and caveats: TCR breadth and depth analyses may have underestimated total T cell responses.

The V call is TRBV27, the J call TRBJ2-2; the match to TRBD1 covers 7 bases. This specimen consisted of peripheral blood, obtained in a trial of Ad26.COV2.S vaccine versus placebo. The receptor comes from a person aged 18 to 65 who received the Ad26.COV2.S COVID-19 vaccine or a placebo. The CDR3 is CASRFQPGQRPGEGTGELFF. The CDR3 DNA is TGTGCCAGCCGATTTCAACCGGGACAGAGACCCGGAGAGGGCACCGGGGAGCTGTTTTTT.